These 20 T cell receptor beta chains were all obtained from the same sample, sequenced in a study of blood T cell repertoires in COVID-19. This table comes from immunoSEQ multiplex PCR, and its TCRdb copy is limited to in-frame clones, with some not included. The data show 67,000 or so clones, with roughly 86% seen just once and around 0.91% held by the top ten. Sequencing used peripheral blood. The receptors originated from a woman in her sixties or seventies with acute or convalescent COVID-19.

The chain couples TRBV10-3 to TRBJ2-2, with 7 bases fitting TRBD1. Per the germline V gene, CDR1 is ENHRY and CDR2 is SYGVKD. The CDR3 loop spans 15 amino acids. V lost 6 bases and J lost 3; bases outside the gene matches: 7. This chain's CDR3 is CAIRPGTGDTGELFF. DNA of the CDR3: TGTGCCATCAGGCCGGGAACAGGGGACACCGGGGAGCTGTTTTTT.

The chain couples TRBV28 to TRBJ2-1; 9 bases line up with TRBD2. The CDR3 has 13 amino acids. CDR1 is MDHEN and CDR2 is SYDVKM in the germline V gene. Trimming at V came to 6 bases and at J to 8 bases, leaving 5 bases not matched to a gene. CDR3 amino acids: CASSPSGKDEQFF. Here the CDR3 DNA reads TGTGCCAGCAGCCCTAGCGGGAAGGATGAGCAGTTCTTC.

This clone is a singleton in its sample. This chain uses TRBV18 with TRBJ2-1; 8 bases are a match to TRBD2. The V and J ends lost 1 base and 9 bases, in that order; junction bases with no gene match: 5. This CDR3 is 14 amino acids long. In germline, CDR1 is KGHSH, CDR2 LQKENI. The DNA of the CDR3 is TGTGCCAGCTCACCACAGGGACTAGTAGGTGAGCAGTTCTTC. Protein product: CASSPQGLVGEQFF.

The chain uses TRBV5-1 and TRBJ2-2, with 7 bases identical to TRBD2. CDR1 is SGHRS, CDR2 YFSETQ, per germline. This CDR3 is built from 16 residues. Trimming removed 0 bases from V and 0 bases from J; junction bases left unmatched: 2. CDR3 sequence (DNA): TGCGCCAGCAGCTTGGACCTAGCGGCGAACACCGGGGAGCTGTTTTTT. Translating it yields CASSLDLAANTGELFF.

The V and J genes are TRBV27 and TRBJ1-6; 7 bases agree with TRBD1. CDR1 and CDR2 (germline): MNHEY, SMNVEV (reference sequence). CDR3 size: 14 residues. V dropped 6 bases and J dropped 9; count of bases not matched to a gene: 8. CDR3 coding DNA: TGTGCCAGCAGAAATACAGGGGAAACTTCACCCCTCCACTTT. Its protein product is CASRNTGETSPLHF.

This sequence joins TRBV20-1 and TRBJ2-3; 10 bases match TRBD2. V lost 3 bases to trimming and J lost 1 base; unmatched junction nucleotides: 7. Germline loops: CDR1 DFQATT, CDR2 SNEGSKA (reference sequence). The CDR3 covers 16 residues. CDR3 loop: CSASRGLAIGTDTQYF. The CDR3 DNA is TGCAGTGCTAGTAGGGGACTAGCGATAGGCACAGATACGCAGTATTTT.

The chain is built from TRBV30 and TRBJ2-2, with 8 nucleotides matching TRBD2. The V and J ends lost 4 bases and 6 bases, in that order; junction bases with no gene match: 7. This CDR3 comprises 14 residues. Germline CDR1 and CDR2: GTSNPN and SVGIG (reference sequence). CDR3 protein: CAWKATSGPGELFF. In nucleotides, the CDR3 is TGTGCCTGGAAAGCTACTAGCGGTCCCGGGGAGCTGTTTTTT.

The V gene is TRBV7-2, the J gene TRBJ2-2; tentatively, D is TRBD2 (6 bases). Trimming cost V 5 bases and J 8 bases, with 18 bases left between them. The CDR3 covers 15 residues. Germline-derived CDR1 and CDR2 are SGHTA and FQGNSA. The CDR3 here is CASSLISGPGGELFF. CDR3 nucleotide sequence: TGTGCCAGCAGCCTAATTAGCGGTCCGGGAGGGGAGCTGTTTTTT.

This clone was detected once. The genes are TRBV5-1 and TRBJ2-2; the D is unclear. Trimming removed 4 bases from V and 3 bases from J, with 10 bases in between. Per the germline V gene, CDR1 is SGHRS and CDR2 is YFSETQ. The CDR3 has 14 residues. The CDR3 sequence: CASSATGYTGELFF. The CDR3 DNA reads as TGCGCCAGCAGCGCTACCGGGTACACCGGGGAGCTGTTTTTT.

The V and J genes are TRBV5-1 and TRBJ2-1; the D gene is possibly TRBD2 (5 bases). Germline CDR1 SGHRS, CDR2 YFSETQ. Trimming pared 4 bases from V and 4 bases from J, leaving 15 bases between. The CDR3 is made up of 15 amino acids. Here the CDR3 reads CASSTTRGSYNEQFF. CDR3 in DNA: TGCGCCAGCAGCACCACACGTGGGAGTTACAATGAGCAGTTCTTC.

This sequence joins TRBV28 and TRBJ2-1; D is possibly TRBD2 (5 bases). V was shortened by 6 bases and J by 6 bases, with 12 bases between the two germline ends. CDR3 length equals 13 residues. Germline CDR1 reads MDHEN; CDR2 reads SYDVKM. The DNA for the CDR3 is TGTGCCAGCAGCCGAGGAGGAGTCAATGAGCAGTTCTTC. This gives the protein CASSRGGVNEQFF.

The chain links TRBV27 to TRBJ2-3; TRBD1 aligns across 8 bases. The V gene's germline CDR1 is MNHEY and CDR2 SMNVEV (reference sequence). This CDR3 contains 16 residues. Losses at the gene ends were 4 bases for V and 6 bases for J; bases not matched to a gene: 12. As DNA, the CDR3 is TGTGCCAGCAGTTCCCGCCCAGGGGGCGCGTCGGATACGCAGTATTTT. Its protein product is CASSSRPGGASDTQYF.

The chain uses TRBV2 and TRBJ1-1; 10 bases map to TRBD1. V lost 3 bases to trimming and J lost 7 bases; unmatched junction nucleotides: 8. CDR1 is SNHLY, CDR2 FYNNEI, per germline. The CDR3 loop spans 15 amino acids. The CDR3 nucleotides are TGTGCCAGCAGTGAGCAGGGGACAGGGGTAGGTGAAGCTTTCTTT. Translation: CASSEQGTGVGEAFF. The full variable domain, rest sourced from reference TRBV2 and TRBJ1-1, is EPEVTQTPSHQVTQMGQEVILRCVPISNHLYFYWYRQILGQKVEFLVSFYNNEISEKSEIFDDQFSVERPDGSNFTLKIRSTKLEDSAMYFCASSEQGTGVGEAFFGQGTRLTVV.

DNA for the CDR3: TGTGCCAGCAGTACAGGACAGTTAGGCTACACCTTC. Amino acid sequence: CASSTGQLGYTF. The chain joins TRBV28 to TRBJ1-2; a weak D match, TRBD1 (6 bases). From germline, CDR1 is MDHEN and CDR2 SYDVKM. The V end lost 5 bases, the J end lost 8 bases, and 12 bases lay between the germline ends. This CDR3 region has 12 residues.

The chain combines TRBV11-2 with TRBJ2-7; unclear D gene. Trimming pared 2 bases from V and 7 bases from J, leaving 9 bases between. The germline V gene has CDR1 SGHAT and CDR2 FQNNGV. This CDR3 comprises 12 residues. CDR3 amino acids: CASSLLRREQYF. The CDR3, as DNA: TGTGCCAGCAGCTTACTGCGGCGGGAGCAGTACTTC.

The chain employs TRBV11-2 and TRBJ1-1; 7 nucleotides agree with TRBD1. The CDR3 length is 14 residues. Per germline, CDR1 SGHAT and CDR2 FQNNGV. V lost 7 bases and J lost 11; bases outside the gene matches: 16. The CDR3 reads CASTRGQGFLEAFF. CDR3 bases: TGTGCCAGCACGAGGGGGCAGGGATTTTTAGAGGCTTTCTTT.

The chain combines TRBV7-8 with TRBJ1-2, with D unresolved. This CDR3 is 13 amino acids long. Trimming cost V 3 bases and J 2 bases, with 7 bases left between them. Germline V gene lookup returns CDR1 SGHVS and CDR2 FQNEAQ. The CDR3 DNA sequence: TGTGCCAGCAGCTTTACAGAAAACTATGGCTACACCTTC. Amino acids: CASSFTENYGYTF.

This clone was observed once. The CDR3 protein is CASSGKDREWRGYTF. Here the CDR3 DNA reads TGCGCCAGCAGCGGAAAGGACAGGGAATGGAGAGGCTACACCTTC. The chain employs TRBV5-1 and TRBJ1-2; 8 nucleotides agree with TRBD1. Per the germline V gene, CDR1 is SGHRS and CDR2 is YFSETQ. The CDR3 has 15 amino acids. The V gene end was trimmed by 4 bases and the J gene end by 8 bases; junction bases not matched to a gene: 13.

The V call is TRBV4-1, the J call TRBJ1-2; tentative D call: TRBD1 (6 bases). The V and J ends lost 7 bases and 8 bases respectively, with 26 bases between them. This CDR3 comprises 16 residues. CDR1 is MGHRA and CDR2 is YSYEKL in the germline V gene. As DNA, the CDR3 is TGCGCCAGCACTTATACCCAGGACAGAATAGGCTGGGGCTACACCTTC. This translates into CASTYTQDRIGWGYTF.

Written as DNA, the CDR3 is TGTGCCAGCAGCTTAGGACTAGCGAACACCGGGGAGCTGTTTTTT. It specifies CASSLGLANTGELFF. This chain joins TRBV7-2 and TRBJ2-2; possibly TRBD2 for D (6 bases). V was trimmed by 1 base and J by 0 bases, leaving 6 bases between them. Looked up from germline, CDR1 is SGHTA and CDR2 is FQGNSA. This CDR3 spans 15 amino acids.